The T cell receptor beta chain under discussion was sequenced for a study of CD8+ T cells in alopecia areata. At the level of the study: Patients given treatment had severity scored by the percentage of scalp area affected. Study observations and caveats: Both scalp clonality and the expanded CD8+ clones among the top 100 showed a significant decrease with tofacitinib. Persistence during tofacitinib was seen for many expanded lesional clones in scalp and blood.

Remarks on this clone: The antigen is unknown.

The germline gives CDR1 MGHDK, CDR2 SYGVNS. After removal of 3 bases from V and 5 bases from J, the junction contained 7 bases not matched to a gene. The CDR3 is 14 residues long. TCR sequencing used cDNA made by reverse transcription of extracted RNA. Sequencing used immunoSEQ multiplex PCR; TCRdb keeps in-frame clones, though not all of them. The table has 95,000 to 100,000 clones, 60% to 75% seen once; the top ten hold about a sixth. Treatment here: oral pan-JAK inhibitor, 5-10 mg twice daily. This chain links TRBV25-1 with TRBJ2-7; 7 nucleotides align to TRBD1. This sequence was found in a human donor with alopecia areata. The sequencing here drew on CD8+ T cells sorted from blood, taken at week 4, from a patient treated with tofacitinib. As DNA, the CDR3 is TGTGCCAGCAGTGAGGGACAGTGGTCTAACGAGCAGTACTTC. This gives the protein CASSEGQWSNEQYF.